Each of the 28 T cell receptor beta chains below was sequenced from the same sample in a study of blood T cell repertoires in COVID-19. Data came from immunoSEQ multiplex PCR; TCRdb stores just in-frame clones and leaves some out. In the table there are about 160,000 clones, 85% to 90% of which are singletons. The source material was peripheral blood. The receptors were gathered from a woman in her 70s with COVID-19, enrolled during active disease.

The CDR3 bases are TGCGCCAGCAGTGCCATTGGCGGGGGGGCATACAATGAGCAGTTCTTC. Its protein is CASSAIGGGAYNEQFF. The chain carries TRBV10-2 and TRBJ2-1; 9 bases fit TRBD2. Germline-derived CDR1 and CDR2 are WSHSY and SAAADI. V lost 4 bases and J lost 4; bases outside the gene matches: 8. The CDR3 sequence is 16 residues long.

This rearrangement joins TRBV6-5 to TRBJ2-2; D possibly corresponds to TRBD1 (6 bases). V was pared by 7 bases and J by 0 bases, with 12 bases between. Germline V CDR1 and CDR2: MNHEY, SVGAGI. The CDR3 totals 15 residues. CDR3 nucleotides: TGTGCCAGCACCCGCCAGGGGACGAACACCGGGGAGCTGTTTTTT. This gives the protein CASTRQGTNTGELFF.

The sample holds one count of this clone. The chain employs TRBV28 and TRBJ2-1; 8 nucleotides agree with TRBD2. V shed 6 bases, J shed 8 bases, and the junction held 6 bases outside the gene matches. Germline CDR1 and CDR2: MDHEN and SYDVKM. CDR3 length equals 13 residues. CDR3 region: CASSGGARDEQFF. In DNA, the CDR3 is TGTGCCAGCAGCGGGGGGGCTCGGGATGAGCAGTTCTTC.

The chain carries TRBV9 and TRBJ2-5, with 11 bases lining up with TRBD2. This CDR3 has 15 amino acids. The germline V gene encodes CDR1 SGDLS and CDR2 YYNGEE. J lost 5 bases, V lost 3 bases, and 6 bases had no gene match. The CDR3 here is CASSALAGAVETQYF. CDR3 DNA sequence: TGTGCCAGCAGCGCACTAGCGGGGGCTGTGGAGACCCAGTACTTC.

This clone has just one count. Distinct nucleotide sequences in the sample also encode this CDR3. Here the CDR3 DNA reads TGTGCCAGCAGCTTAGGCGGGGGCTCCTACAATGAGCAGTTCTTC. Protein product: CASSLGGGSYNEQFF. V usage is TRBV7-9 and J usage is TRBJ2-1, with 7 bases aligning to TRBD2. The CDR3 spans 15 residues. V dropped 1 base and J dropped 0; count of bases not matched to a gene: 0. In germline, CDR1 is SEHNR, CDR2 FQNEAQ (reference sequence).

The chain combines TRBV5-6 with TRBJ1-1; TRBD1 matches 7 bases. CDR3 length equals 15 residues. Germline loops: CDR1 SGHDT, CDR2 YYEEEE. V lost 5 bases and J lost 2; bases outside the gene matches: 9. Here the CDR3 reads CASSSTGYFNTEAFF. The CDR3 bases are TGTGCCAGCAGTTCGACAGGGTACTTTAACACTGAAGCTTTCTTT.

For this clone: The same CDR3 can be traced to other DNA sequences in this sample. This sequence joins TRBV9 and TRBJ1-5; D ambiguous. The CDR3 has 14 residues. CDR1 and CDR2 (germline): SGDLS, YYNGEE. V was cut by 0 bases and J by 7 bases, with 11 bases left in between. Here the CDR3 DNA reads TGTGCCAGCAGCGTAGCTCCAGGAAACCAGCCCCAGCATTTT. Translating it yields CASSVAPGNQPQHF.

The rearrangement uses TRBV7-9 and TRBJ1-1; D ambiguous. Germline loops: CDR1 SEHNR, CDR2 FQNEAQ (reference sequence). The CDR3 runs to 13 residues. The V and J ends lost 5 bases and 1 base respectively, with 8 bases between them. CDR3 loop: CASSAETNTEAFF. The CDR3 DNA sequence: TGTGCCAGCAGCGCGGAGACGAACACTGAAGCTTTCTTT.

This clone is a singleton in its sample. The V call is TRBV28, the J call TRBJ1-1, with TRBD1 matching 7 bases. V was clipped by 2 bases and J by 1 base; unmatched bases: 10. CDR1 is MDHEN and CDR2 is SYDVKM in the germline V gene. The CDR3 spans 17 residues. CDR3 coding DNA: TGTGCCAGCAGTTTAGGGTCACAGGGGTCGGGGAACACTGAAGCTTTCTTT. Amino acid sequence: CASSLGSQGSGNTEAFF.

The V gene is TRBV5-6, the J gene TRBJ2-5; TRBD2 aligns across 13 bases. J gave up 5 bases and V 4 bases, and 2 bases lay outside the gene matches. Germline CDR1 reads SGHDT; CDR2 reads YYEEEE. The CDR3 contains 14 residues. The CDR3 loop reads CASSTGLAGETQYF. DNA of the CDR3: TGTGCCAGCAGCACGGGACTAGCGGGGGAGACCCAGTACTTC.

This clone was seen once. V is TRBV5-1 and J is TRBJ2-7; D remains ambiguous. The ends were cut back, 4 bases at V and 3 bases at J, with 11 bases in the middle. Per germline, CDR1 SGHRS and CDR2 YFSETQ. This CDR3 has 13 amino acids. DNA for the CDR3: TGCGCCAGCAGCGAAAACAGCTACTACGAGCAGTACTTC. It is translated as CASSENSYYEQYF.

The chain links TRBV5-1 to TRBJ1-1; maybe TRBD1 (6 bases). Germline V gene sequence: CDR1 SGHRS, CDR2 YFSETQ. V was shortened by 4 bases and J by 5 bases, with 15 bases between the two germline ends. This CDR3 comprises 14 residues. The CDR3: CASSPDVRGTEAFF. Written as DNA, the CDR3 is TGCGCCAGCAGCCCCGACGTAAGGGGGACTGAAGCTTTCTTT.

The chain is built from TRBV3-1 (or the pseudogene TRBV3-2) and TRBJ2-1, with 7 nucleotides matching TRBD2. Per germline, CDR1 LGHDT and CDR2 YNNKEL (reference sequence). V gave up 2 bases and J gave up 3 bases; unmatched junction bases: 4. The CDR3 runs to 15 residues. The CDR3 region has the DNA TGTGCCAGCAGCCAACGCGGGGGAGACTACAATGAGCAGTTCTTC. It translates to CASSQRGGDYNEQFF.

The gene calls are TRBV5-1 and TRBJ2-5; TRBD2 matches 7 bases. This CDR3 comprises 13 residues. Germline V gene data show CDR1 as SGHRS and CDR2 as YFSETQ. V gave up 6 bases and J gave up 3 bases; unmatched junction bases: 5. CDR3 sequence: CASTRGDKETQYF. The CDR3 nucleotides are TGCGCCAGCACCCGGGGGGATAAAGAGACCCAGTACTTC.

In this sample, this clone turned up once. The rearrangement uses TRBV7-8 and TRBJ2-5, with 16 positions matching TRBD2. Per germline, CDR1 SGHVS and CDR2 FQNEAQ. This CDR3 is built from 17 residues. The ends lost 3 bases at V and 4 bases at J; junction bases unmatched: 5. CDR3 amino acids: CASSLVGTSGGAETQYF. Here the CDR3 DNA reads TGTGCCAGCAGCTTGGTAGGGACTAGCGGGGGGGCAGAGACCCAGTACTTC.

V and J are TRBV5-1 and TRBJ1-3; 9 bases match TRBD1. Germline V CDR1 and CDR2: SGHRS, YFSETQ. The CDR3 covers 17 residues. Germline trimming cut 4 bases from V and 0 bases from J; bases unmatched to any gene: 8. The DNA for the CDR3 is TGCGCCAGCAGCGGTCTACAGGGGGCGCGCTCTGGAAACACCATATATTTT. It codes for CASSGLQGARSGNTIYF. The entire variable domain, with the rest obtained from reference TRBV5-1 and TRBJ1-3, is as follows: KAGVTQTPRYLIKTRGQQVTLSCSPISGHRSVSWYQQTPGQGLQFLFEYFSETQRNKGNFPGRFSGRQFSNSRSEMNVSTLELGDSALYLCASSGLQGARSGNTIYFGEGSWLTVV.

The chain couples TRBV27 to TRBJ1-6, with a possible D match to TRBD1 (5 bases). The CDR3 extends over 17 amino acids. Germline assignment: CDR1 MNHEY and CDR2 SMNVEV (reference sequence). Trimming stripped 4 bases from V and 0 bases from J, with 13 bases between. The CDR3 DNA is TGTGCCAGCAGTTGGGGCAGGACGAGCTCCTATAATTCACCCCTCCACTTT. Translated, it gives CASSWGRTSSYNSPLHF.

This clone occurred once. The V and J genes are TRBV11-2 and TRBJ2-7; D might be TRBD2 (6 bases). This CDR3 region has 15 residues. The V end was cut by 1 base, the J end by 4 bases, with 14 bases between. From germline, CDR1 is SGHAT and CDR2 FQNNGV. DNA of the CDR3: TGTGCCAGCAGCTTAGTGGTTGGAGGGGTGTACGAGCAGTACTTC. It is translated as CASSLVVGGVYEQYF.

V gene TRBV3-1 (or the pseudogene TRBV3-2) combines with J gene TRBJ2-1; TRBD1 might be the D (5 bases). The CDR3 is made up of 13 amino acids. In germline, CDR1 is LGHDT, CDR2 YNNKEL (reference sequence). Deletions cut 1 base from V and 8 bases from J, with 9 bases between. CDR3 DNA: TGTGCCAGCAGCCAAGGGGGCGGTTATGAGCAGTTCTTC. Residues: CASSQGGGYEQFF.

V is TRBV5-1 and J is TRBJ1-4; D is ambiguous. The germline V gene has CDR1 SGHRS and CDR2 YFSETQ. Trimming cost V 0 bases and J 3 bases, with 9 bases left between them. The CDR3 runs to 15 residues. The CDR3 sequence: CASSLAPGSNEKLFF. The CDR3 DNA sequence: TGCGCCAGCAGCTTGGCCCCGGGTTCTAATGAAAAACTGTTTTTT.

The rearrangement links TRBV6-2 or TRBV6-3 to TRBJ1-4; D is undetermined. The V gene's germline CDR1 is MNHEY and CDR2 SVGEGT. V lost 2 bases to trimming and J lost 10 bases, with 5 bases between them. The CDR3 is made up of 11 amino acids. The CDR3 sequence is CASSYAGKLFF. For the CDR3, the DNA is TGTGCCAGCAGTTACGCAGGAAAACTGTTTTTT.

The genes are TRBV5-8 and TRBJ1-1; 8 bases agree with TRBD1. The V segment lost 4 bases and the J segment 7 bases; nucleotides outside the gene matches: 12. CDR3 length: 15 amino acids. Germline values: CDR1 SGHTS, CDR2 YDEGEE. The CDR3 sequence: CASSTARTGINEAFF. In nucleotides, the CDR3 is TGTGCCAGCAGCACTGCCCGGACAGGGATAAATGAAGCTTTCTTT.

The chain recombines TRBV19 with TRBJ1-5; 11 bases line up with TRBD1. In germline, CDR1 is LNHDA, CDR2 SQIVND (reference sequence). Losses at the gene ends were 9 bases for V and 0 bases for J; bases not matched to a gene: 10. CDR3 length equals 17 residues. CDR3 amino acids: CASRSPGQGDSNQPQHF. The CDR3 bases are TGTGCCAGCCGATCCCCGGGACAGGGGGATAGCAATCAGCCCCAGCATTTT.

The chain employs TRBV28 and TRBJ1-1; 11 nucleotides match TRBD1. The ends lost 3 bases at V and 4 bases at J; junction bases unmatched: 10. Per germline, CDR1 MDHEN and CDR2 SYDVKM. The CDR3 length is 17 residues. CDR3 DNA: TGTGCCAGCAGTTTCTTGGACAGGGGGCCGTTGGGCACTGAAGCTTTCTTT. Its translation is CASSFLDRGPLGTEAFF.

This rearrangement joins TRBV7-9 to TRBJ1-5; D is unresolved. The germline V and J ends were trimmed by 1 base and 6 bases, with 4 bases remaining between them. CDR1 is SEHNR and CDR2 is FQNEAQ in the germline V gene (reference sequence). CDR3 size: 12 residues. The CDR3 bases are TGTGCCAGCAGCTTAGGAGTTCAGCCCCAGCATTTT. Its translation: CASSLGVQPQHF.

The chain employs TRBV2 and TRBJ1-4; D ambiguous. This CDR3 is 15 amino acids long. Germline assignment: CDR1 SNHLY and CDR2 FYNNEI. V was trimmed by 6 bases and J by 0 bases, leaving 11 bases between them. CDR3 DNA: TGTGCCAGCAGGGAACCAGGTGCAACTAATGAAAAACTGTTTTTT. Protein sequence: CASREPGATNEKLFF.

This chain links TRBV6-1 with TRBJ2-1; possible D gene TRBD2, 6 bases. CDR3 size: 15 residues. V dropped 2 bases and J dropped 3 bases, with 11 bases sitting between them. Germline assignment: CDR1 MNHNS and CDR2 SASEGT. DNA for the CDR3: TGTGCCAGCAGTGAATGGGGGGTCGACTACAATGAGCAGTTCTTC. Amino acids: CASSEWGVDYNEQFF.

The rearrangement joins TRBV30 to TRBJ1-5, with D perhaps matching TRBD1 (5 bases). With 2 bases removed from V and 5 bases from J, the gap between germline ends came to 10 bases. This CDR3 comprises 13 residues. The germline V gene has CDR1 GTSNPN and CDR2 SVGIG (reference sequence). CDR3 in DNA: TGTGCCTGGAGTAATAGGGGTGATCAGCCCCAGCATTTT. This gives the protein CAWSNRGDQPQHF.